Here is one T cell receptor beta chain with its context. This record belongs to a study of immune evolution from preneoplasia to lung adenocarcinoma. The protocol was immunoSEQ multiplex PCR, while the TCRdb copy is restricted to in-frame clones and leaves out a portion. The sample includes about 26,000 clones, about three quarters of them seen just once. Trimming took 5 bases from V and 6 from J, leaving 11 bases between them. This CDR3 is 12 amino acids long. Germline V gene sequence: CDR1 LGHNT, CDR2 FRNRAP. V is TRBV12-5 and J is TRBJ2-7; D perhaps matches TRBD2 (6 bases). Material for sequencing was FFPE invasive lung adenocarcinoma tissue. This receptor was taken from a person between 60 and 69 years old with invasive lung adenocarcinoma. Some clones in this sample may be carry-over from other donors' samples. CDR3 nucleotides: TGTGCTAGTGGTCCCCTCGGGGGCGAGCAGTACTTC. Translating gives CASGPLGGEQYF.